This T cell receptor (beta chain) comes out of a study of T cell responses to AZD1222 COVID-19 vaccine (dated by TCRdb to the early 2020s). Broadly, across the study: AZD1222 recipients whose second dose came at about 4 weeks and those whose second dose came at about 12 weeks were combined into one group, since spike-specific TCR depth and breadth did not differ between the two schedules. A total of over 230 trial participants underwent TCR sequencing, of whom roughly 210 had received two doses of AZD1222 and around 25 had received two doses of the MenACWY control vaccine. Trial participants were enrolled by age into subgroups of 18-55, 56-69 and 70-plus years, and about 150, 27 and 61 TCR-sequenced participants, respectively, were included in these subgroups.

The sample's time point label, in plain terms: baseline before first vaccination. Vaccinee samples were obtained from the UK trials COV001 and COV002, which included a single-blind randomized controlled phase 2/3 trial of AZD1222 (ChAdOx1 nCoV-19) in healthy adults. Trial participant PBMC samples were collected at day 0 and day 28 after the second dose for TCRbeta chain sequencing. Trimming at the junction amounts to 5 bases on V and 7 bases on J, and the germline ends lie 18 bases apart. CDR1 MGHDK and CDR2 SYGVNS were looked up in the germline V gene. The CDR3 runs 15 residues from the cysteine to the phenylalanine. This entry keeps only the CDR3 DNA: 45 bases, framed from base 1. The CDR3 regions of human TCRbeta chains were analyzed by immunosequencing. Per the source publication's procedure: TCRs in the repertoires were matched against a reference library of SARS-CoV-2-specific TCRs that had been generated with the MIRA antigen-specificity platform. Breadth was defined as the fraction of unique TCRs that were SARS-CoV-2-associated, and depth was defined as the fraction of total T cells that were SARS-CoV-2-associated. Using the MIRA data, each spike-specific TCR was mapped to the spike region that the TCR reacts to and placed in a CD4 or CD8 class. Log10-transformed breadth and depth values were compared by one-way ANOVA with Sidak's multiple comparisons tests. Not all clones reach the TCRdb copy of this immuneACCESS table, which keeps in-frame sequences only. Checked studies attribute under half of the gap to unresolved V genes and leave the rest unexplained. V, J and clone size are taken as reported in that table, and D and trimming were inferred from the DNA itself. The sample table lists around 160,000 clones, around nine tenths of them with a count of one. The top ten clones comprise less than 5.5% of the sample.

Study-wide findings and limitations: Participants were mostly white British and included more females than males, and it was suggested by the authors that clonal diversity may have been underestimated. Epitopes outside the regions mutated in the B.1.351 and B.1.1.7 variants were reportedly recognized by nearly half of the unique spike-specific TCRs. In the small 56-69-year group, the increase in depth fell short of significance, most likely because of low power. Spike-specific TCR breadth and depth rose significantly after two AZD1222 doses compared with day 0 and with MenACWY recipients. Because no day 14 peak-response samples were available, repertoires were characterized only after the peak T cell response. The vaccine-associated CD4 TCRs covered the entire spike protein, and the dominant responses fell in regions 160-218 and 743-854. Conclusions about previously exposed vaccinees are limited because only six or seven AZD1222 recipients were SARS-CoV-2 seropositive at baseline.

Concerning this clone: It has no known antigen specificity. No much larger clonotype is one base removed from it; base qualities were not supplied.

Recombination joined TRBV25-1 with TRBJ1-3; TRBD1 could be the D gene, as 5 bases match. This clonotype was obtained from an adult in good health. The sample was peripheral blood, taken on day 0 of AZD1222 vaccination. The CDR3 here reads CASSPPGTVVNTIYF. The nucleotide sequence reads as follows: TGTGCCAGCAGTCCTCCCGGGACGGTGGTGAACACCATATATTTT.